This TCR beta chain was identified in a study of technical replicates of blood from several donors. V was pared by 5 bases and J by 0 bases, with 9 bases of the junction left unmatched. This CDR3 contains 16 residues. Germline V CDR1 and CDR2: SEHNR, FQNEAQ (reference sequence). Sequencing was performed with immunoSEQ multiplex PCR; in TCRdb, only in-frame clones are kept and a portion is missing. The sample yields tens of thousands of clones, 92% seen once. The sequence was obtained from a human donor in good health. Specimen: T cells isolated from PBMCs. J is TRBJ1-1 and V is TRBV7-9, with 7 bases aligning to TRBD1. The CDR3 sequence is CASSDEQQGMNTEAFF. The DNA of the CDR3 is TGTGCCAGCAGCGACGAACAACAGGGGATGAACACTGAAGCTTTCTTT. The full variable domain, rest sourced from reference TRBV7-9 and TRBJ1-1, is DTGVSQNPRHKITKRGQNVTFRCDPISEHNRLYWYRQTLGQGPEFLTYFQNEAQLEKSRLLSDRFSAERPKGSFSTLEIQRTEQGDSAMYLCASSDEQQGMNTEAFFGQGTRLTVV.